The T cell receptor (beta chain) under discussion was sequenced for a study of early T cells in non-severe SARS-CoV-2 infection. This clonotype has only a few counts. The CDR3 runs to 16 residues. Germline V gene lookup returns CDR1 SGHRS and CDR2 YFSETQ. The V end lost 4 bases, the J end lost 4 bases, and 18 bases lay between the germline ends. TCRdb ran MiXCR on the 5' RACE reads and lists one entry per CDR3 protein. The data contain tens of thousands of distinct CDR3 sequences, approximately 14% of them singletons. The chain has TRBV5-1 and TRBJ1-3; D may be TRBD1 (6 bases). This sequence was found in an adult who was a healthcare worker with PCR-confirmed SARS-CoV-2 infection or an uninfected control (not recorded which). The sequenced material came from whole blood. The DNA of the CDR3 is TGCGCCAGCAGCCCTACAGGACAGACCGCGGGAAACACCATATATTTT. Translated: CASSPTGQTAGNTIYF.